This T cell receptor beta chain is drawn from a study of cytomegalovirus exposure and HLA in healthy donors. Whole-study findings and limits: Accounts indicate the classifier identified cytomegalovirus status with strong specificity and sensitivity. Earlier analysis yielded a pattern in which most TCR beta V segments were productive about 87% or about 30% of the time. Rates of TCR association differed by HLA locus in a later analysis, with DRB1 highest and HLA-C lowest. Many donors shared some public TCRs, even though most TCR sequences were rare.

PCR involved 60 Vbeta and 13 Jbeta primers. Generated by immunoSEQ multiplex PCR, the TCRdb table keeps only in-frame clones and is missing some. The data contain about 190,000 clones, almost 75% of them singletons. About this clone itself: Its antigen is as yet unknown.

The V and J ends lost 0 bases and 2 bases, in that order; junction bases with no gene match: 10. CDR3 length: 18 amino acids. Per germline, CDR1 SGHVS and CDR2 FQNEAQ. The V call is TRBV7-8, the J call TRBJ2-7; 10 nucleotides line up with TRBD2. The sequenced sample consisted of PBMCs. This receptor was taken from a woman aged 30 to 39 in good health and CMV-seropositive. CDR3 sequence: CASSLAVAGGFSPYEQYF. CDR3 coding DNA: TGTGCCAGCAGCTTAGCGGTAGCGGGAGGTTTTAGCCCCTACGAGCAGTACTTC.